These T cell receptor beta chains were read from a single sample in a study of cytomegalovirus exposure and HLA in healthy donors. Data came from immunoSEQ multiplex PCR; TCRdb stores just in-frame clones and leaves some out. The profile shows more than 95,000 clones, about 80% of them singletons. Sequencing input: PBMCs. The receptors were sampled from a man between 18 and 35 years old in good health and CMV-seronegative. The CDR3 runs from the conserved cysteine through the conserved F or W. A clone size is listed for some rows: how often the clone was seen (once, few, many), or a class if it is expanded.

J gene	V gene	clone size	CDR3 protein
TRBJ1-1	TRBV11-1	NA	CASSTDTLNTEAFF
TRBJ1-2	TRBV5-4	NA	CASSLEPSSYTF
TRBJ1-1	TRBV6-1	NA	CASSARTGGAQPEAFF
TRBJ1-1	TRBV9	NA	CASSVAGARGVNTEAFF
TRBJ1-6	TRBV7-9	NA	CASSSQNSPLHF
TRBJ2-1	TRBV5-1	once	CASSLETSGYNEQFF
TRBJ2-1	TRBV5-1	NA	CASSISGDPYNEQFF
TRBJ1-1	TRBV19	NA	CASFDRGMNTEAFF
TRBJ1-2	TRBV5-4	NA	CASSLPGERGYTF
TRBJ1-1	TRBV19	NA	CASKRQGETEAFF
TRBJ2-7	TRBV6-6	NA	CASSLGSEQYF
TRBJ1-1	TRBV29-1	few	CSVRDNDITAFF
TRBJ1-2	TRBV6-1	once	CASSLQGSRGYTF
TRBJ1-6	TRBV6-4	NA	CASSEGIANSPLHF
TRBJ2-2	TRBV5-1	NA	CASSSVSVTGELFF
TRBJ1-1	TRBV6-1	NA	CASSFAGGSNTEAFF
TRBJ2-1	TRBV4-1	NA	CASSHFGELGYNEQFF
TRBJ1-1	TRBV25-1	NA	CASSDAQVEGDTEAFF
TRBJ2-2	TRBV9	once	CASSPSATGELFF
TRBJ1-1	TRBV19	NA	CASSDRVNTEAFF
TRBJ2-2	TRBV5-1	NA	CASSPRSNTGELFF
TRBJ2-3	TRBV4-3	NA	CASSQDDREIDTQYF
TRBJ2-5	TRBV7-3	NA	CASSPTTRTETQYF
TRBJ2-7	TRBV2	NA	CASTAGWGEQYF
TRBJ1-6	TRBV5-6	NA	CASSQLLRGDNSPLHF
TRBJ2-1	TRBV9	few	CASSAAGISYNEQFF
TRBJ1-4	TRBV5-5	NA	CASSLDRVQTNEKLFF
TRBJ1-6	TRBV11-2	NA	CASSLRQYNSPLHF
TRBJ2-7	TRBV13	NA	CASSPPRAMGYEQYF
TRBJ1-1	TRBV7-8	NA	CASSLAPLSWDRGPYLNTEAFF
TRBJ1-5	TRBV19	once	CASSRSLRDQPQHF
TRBJ1-2	TRBV4-1	NA	CASSQEGRTNYGYTF
TRBJ2-7	TRBV7-8	NA	CASSFSGGRGGGEQYF
TRBJ1-1	TRBV9	NA	CASSGTGPGNTEAFF
TRBJ2-2	TRBV7-8	NA	CASSLGFQGTNGELFF
TRBJ2-3	TRBV6-5	NA	CASSRDRPQYF
TRBJ2-1	TRBV18	NA	CASSPARGARSFEQFF
TRBJ2-7	TRBV6-1	once	CASSEGDRDWAYEQYF
TRBJ1-1	TRBV5-6	NA	CASSLVGGNTEAFF
TRBJ2-7	TRBV6-6	NA	CASSQGETYEQYF
TRBJ2-5	TRBV27	NA	CASSLQGRETQYF
TRBJ2-7	TRBV10-3	NA	CAISESRQGAGEQYF
TRBJ2-7	TRBV6-4	NA	CASQQGESYEQYF
TRBJ2-2	TRBV4-1	few	CASSLGPRSPGELFF
TRBJ2-7	TRBV18	NA	CASSLAGEVFEQYF
TRBJ1-4	TRBV15	NA	CAATGVMKEKLFF
TRBJ2-1	TRBV7-8	NA	CASSLRDNAYNEQFF
TRBJ1-1	TRBV23-1	NA	CASTLKGTDEAFF
TRBJ2-1	TRBV7-3	NA	CASSSSLYGGEQFF
TRBJ1-3	TRBV7-8	NA	CASSFLRSGNTIYF
TRBJ2-2	TRBV2	NA	CARRGGQNTGELFF
TRBJ2-1	TRBV29-1	once	CSTKRGAYNEQFF
TRBJ2-1	TRBV4-3	few	CASSQVSGVFNEQFF
TRBJ2-5	TRBV7-8	once	CASSLGTSEQETQYF
TRBJ1-1	TRBV27	NA	CASSLSVNTEAFF
TRBJ2-5	TRBV29-1	few	CSAEDSGGVPQETQYF
TRBJ2-1	TRBV11-3	once	CASSTTSGGGYNEQFF
TRBJ2-5	TRBV6-5	NA	CASSYSSGQETQYF
TRBJ2-2	TRBV7-2	NA	CASSFSGFTGELFF